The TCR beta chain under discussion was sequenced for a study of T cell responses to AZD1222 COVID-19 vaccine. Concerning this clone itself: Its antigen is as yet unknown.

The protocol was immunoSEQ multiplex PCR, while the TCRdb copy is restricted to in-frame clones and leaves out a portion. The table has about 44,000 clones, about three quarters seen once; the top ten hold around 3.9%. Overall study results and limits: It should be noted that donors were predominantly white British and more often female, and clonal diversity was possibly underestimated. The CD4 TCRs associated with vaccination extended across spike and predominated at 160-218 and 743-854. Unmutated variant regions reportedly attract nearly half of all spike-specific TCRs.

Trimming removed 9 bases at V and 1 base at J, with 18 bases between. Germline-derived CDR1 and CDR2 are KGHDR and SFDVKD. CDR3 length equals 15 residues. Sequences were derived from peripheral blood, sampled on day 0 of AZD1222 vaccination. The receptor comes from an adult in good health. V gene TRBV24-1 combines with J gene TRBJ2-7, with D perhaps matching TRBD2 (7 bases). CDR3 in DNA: TGTGCCACCTTCCATGGGGGGGGGCGATCCTACGAGCAGTACTTC. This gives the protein CATFHGGGRSYEQYF.